What follows describes a single TCR beta chain. Its cognate antigen is unknown. A single record per CDR3 protein comes from TCRdb applying MiXCR to the reads. The profile shows 450,000 to 650,000 distinct CDR3 sequences, 40% of them singletons. The data derive from a study of T cell repertoires in cytomegalovirus infection. The V gene lost 3 bases and the J gene lost 0 bases, with 11 bases spanning the gap. This CDR3 spans 15 amino acids. V is TRBV12-3 or TRBV12-4 and J is TRBJ1-1; D is perhaps TRBD1 (6 bases). The source is a human donor in good health (CMV status not recorded). Some clones in this sample may be carry-over from other donors' samples. The sample was cultured PBMCs, taken from culture after CMV antigen stimulation. In nucleotides, the CDR3 is TGTGCCAGCAGTTTGTCACAGGGAATGAACACTGAAGCTTTCTTT. The encoded protein is CASSLSQGMNTEAFF.